This TCR beta chain was identified in a study of shared clonotypes between healthy human individuals. Study-wide background: Each donor's CD4 naive and CD4 memory cells filled three plates apiece, CD8 naive two, and CD8 memory one. Study outcomes and limitations: Compared with memory subsets, naive subsets generally had larger estimated richness. Unshared clonotypes carried lower generation probabilities than those common to all four donors. The sharing of approximately 4.6% of naive CD4 clonotypes was seen across a few donors.

Sequencing used immunoSEQ multiplex PCR; TCRdb keeps in-frame clones, though not all of them. Among 800,000 or so clones listed, 90% to 97% were seen once. Points on this clone: The antigen remains unidentified.

Terminally differentiated effector memory CD45RA+ cells were excluded from the naive CD8 cells, which were CD45RO-negative and positively selected for CCR7. CDR1 and CDR2 from the germline V gene are MGHRA and YSYEKL. There are 13 residues in the CDR3. The V gene lost 4 bases and the J gene lost 8 bases, with 11 bases spanning the gap. The sequence derives from a man aged 25-40 years in good health. The sequencing sample was made of naive CD8+ T cells sorted from blood. V is TRBV4-1 and J is TRBJ2-2; D unresolved. In DNA, the CDR3 is TGCGCCAGCAGCCTCGGAGTTCAAGGGGAGCTGTTTTTT. It is translated as CASSLGVQGELFF.